The 5 T cell receptor beta chains presented below share a single source sample, sequenced in a study of low-dose radiotherapy and immunotherapy resistance in tumors. cDNA synthesis used a TRAV/TRBV-specific primer set for both chains. Both a constant-region primer and a V-primer adapter served to amplify TCRs across roughly 20 PCR cycles. TCRdb called the reads again in MiXCR, with one record for every CDR3 protein. This table holds 31,000 or so distinct CDR3 sequences, about half found once. Regarding time point: after trial treatment. Treatment: LDRT plus nivolumab, ipilimumab, low-dose cyclophosphamide and aspirin (RACIN trial). This specimen was PBMCs, taken after low-dose radiotherapy plus immunotherapy. The receptors stem from a male donor with gallbladder cancer.

This clonotype was counted at least ten times. This rearrangement joins TRBV27 to TRBJ2-6, with D perhaps TRBD1 or TRBD2 (5 bases each). From germline, CDR1 is MNHEY and CDR2 SMNVEV (reference sequence). Between the trimmed V and J ends, which lost 3 bases and 1 base, there was a span of 22 bases. The CDR3 has 20 residues. This chain's CDR3 is CASSFRLGASFDSGANVLTF. The CDR3 DNA reads TGTGCCAGCAGTTTTCGACTCGGGGCTAGCTTCGATTCTGGGGCCAACGTCCTGACTTTC.

This clonotype was observed many times. The chain has TRBV25-1 and TRBJ2-7, with D perhaps TRBD1 or TRBD2 (5 bases each). The CDR3 length is 12 residues. V was clipped by 4 bases and J by 7 bases, with 11 bases between them. The germline V gene has CDR1 MGHDK and CDR2 SYGVNS. CDR3 bases: TGTGCCAGCAGTGGACGGGACGGGGAGCAGTACTTC. Translated, it gives CASSGRDGEQYF.

The genes are TRBV6-5 and TRBJ1-1; tentatively, D is TRBD1 (5 bases). V dropped 5 bases and J dropped 8 bases, with 18 bases sitting between them. This CDR3 spans 14 amino acids. The germline V gene has CDR1 MNHEY and CDR2 SVGAGI. CDR3 protein: CASSEGTPRKEAFF. CDR3 nucleotides: TGTGCCAGCAGTGAAGGGACGCCGCGGAAGGAAGCTTTCTTT.

The V and J genes are TRBV24-1 and TRBJ2-3; TRBD2 matches at 8 bases. Per germline, CDR1 KGHDR and CDR2 SFDVKD. The CDR3 runs to 17 residues. Trimming took 1 base from V and 4 from J; bases not matched to a gene: 9. The CDR3 sequence: CATSDFPGAGGPDTQYF. CDR3 DNA: TGTGCCACCAGTGATTTCCCAGGGGCGGGAGGACCAGATACGCAGTATTTT.

As for this clonotype: Given a far larger clone just one base away, this is likely a sequencing read error. V gene TRBV12-5 combines with J gene TRBJ2-5; weak D call: TRBD2 (5 bases). V was cut by 6 bases and J by 11 bases, with 22 bases left in between. Germline loops: CDR1 LGHNT, CDR2 FRNRAP. The CDR3 runs to 14 residues. CDR3 sequence: CASGPQLVGNEQYF. CDR3 in DNA: TGTGCTAGTGGGCCACAACTAGTCGGCAATGAGCAGTACTTC.